This T cell receptor (beta chain) originates from a study of radiation and T cells in renal cell carcinoma. Germline lookup yields CDR1 SNHLY and CDR2 FYNNEI. Trimming shortened V by 3 bases and J by 0 bases, and 12 bases separated the two germline ends. The CDR3 length is 16 residues. The data were produced by immunoSEQ multiplex PCR, yet TCRdb's version contains in-frame clones alone and is incomplete. The data show approximately 120,000 clones, roughly 85% seen once. Documented time point: baseline pretreatment blood. Regarding treatment: 15 Gy SBRT to primary tumor, nephrectomy 4 weeks later. This TCR was recovered from a woman aged 55-69 years with renal cell carcinoma. This material consisted of blood, taken from a patient whose treatment included radiotherapy and nephrectomy. This chain uses TRBV2 with TRBJ1-3; a weak D match, TRBD1 (5 bases). In DNA, the CDR3 is TGTGCCAGCAGTGACCCGACAGAGTTCTCTGGAAACACCATATATTTT. It translates to CASSDPTEFSGNTIYF.